This TCR beta chain is drawn from a study of breast tumors, draining lymph nodes, adjacent tissues. Study conclusions and caveats: Tumor T cell lymph node origin was a supported hypothesis, not proven. Tumor and nontumor repertoires were significantly more similar in luminal-like than in basal-like breast cancer.

This clonotype was recorded many times. The antigen remains unidentified. Axillary draining lymph nodes of breast cancer patients supplied the node samples. TCRdb redid the calling of the multiplex PCR reads with MiXCR, one entry per CDR3 protein. The sample lists roughly 80,000 distinct CDR3 sequences, roughly a fifth seen once, with 2.4% in the top ten. The CDR3 has 14 amino acids. Trimming pared 8 bases from V and 1 base from J, leaving 13 bases between. From germline, CDR1 is SGHTA and CDR2 FQGNSA. Sequenced: axillary lymph node tissue. The TCR comes from a female donor with breast cancer. Some clones in this sample may be carry-over from other donors' samples. V gene TRBV7-2 combines with J gene TRBJ2-3, with D perhaps TRBD2 (5 bases). The CDR3 is CASSGLYRTDTQYF. The CDR3 nucleotides read TGTGCCAGCTCCGGACTCTATCGCACAGATACGCAGTATTTT.